This TCR beta chain was sequenced during a study of CD8 T cells in ankylosing spondylitis. In its sample, this clonotype was seen a few times. Its matching antigen is unknown. Study outcomes and limitations: Clones linked to disease were reported to show significant enrichment in matched ankylosing spondylitis synovial fluid. A motif in TCR beta, a set of seven to nine highly homologous variants, appeared characteristic of ankylosing spondylitis blood. Clones linked to disease, bearing a CD8+ phenotype, were relatively rare in peripheral blood.

Germline V lookup: CDR1 SNHLY, CDR2 FYNNEI. The ends were cut back, 0 bases at V and 5 bases at J, with 20 bases in the middle. This CDR3 comprises 18 residues. Each CDR3 protein gets one entry after TCRdb re-called the 5' RACE reads with MiXCR. The repertoire holds hundreds of thousands of distinct CDR3 sequences, around 25% seen once, with about 6.9% in the top ten. The TCR originated in a male donor with ankylosing spondylitis or in good health (not recorded which). This rearrangement joins TRBV2 to TRBJ1-5; possible D gene TRBD1, 6 bases. The specimen was blood, either unsorted or a sorted T cell fraction (not recorded which). The CDR3 reads CASSEAQQGTLLDQPQHF. The DNA of the CDR3 is TGTGCCAGCAGTGAAGCTCAACAGGGAACTTTGCTGGATCAGCCCCAGCATTTT.